These 17 T cell receptor beta chains came from one sample sequenced in a study of T cells in Graves' hyperthyroidism and ophthalmopathy. Regions amplified from RNA transcripts were the TCR beta CDR3 regions. A first-round RT-PCR of the TCR CDR3 used the HTBI primer set. TCRdb analysed the multiplex PCR reads with MiXCR anew, one entry per CDR3 protein. Of some 650,000 distinct CDR3 sequences in the sample, more than 15% were seen once. The sample comprised blood. These receptors came from a woman between 40 and 55 years old with Graves' ophthalmopathy.

The CDR3 DNA reads TGTGCCAGCTCAGCACGGGATGTCTCTGGAAACACCATATATTTT. Translated, it gives CASSARDVSGNTIYF. The genes are TRBV18 and TRBJ1-3; D unclear. V was trimmed by 5 bases and J by 0 bases, leaving 11 bases between them. CDR1 KGHSH and CDR2 LQKENI come from the germline V gene. This CDR3 comprises 15 residues. Based on the CDR3 plus reference TRBV18 and TRBJ1-3, the full variable domain is NAGVMQNPRHLVRRRGQEARLRCSPMKGHSHVYWYRQLPEEGLKFMVYLQKENIIDESGMPKERFSAEFPKEGPSILRIQQVVRGDSAAYFCASSARDVSGNTIYFGEGSWLTVV.

This clonotype was counted between two and nine times. J is TRBJ2-7 and V is TRBV10-1; 9 nucleotides align to TRBD1. V dropped 3 bases and J dropped 5; count of bases not matched to a gene: 5. The CDR3 runs 14 residues. Germline lookup yields CDR1 WNHNN and CDR2 SYGVQD (reference sequence). The CDR3, as DNA: TGCGCCAGCAGTGATTCCGGGACAGGGCACGAGCAGTACTTC. It specifies CASSDSGTGHEQYF.

This clonotype was seen many times. The genes are TRBV28 and TRBJ1-1, with D perhaps matching TRBD1 (6 bases). Germline loops: CDR1 MDHEN, CDR2 SYDVKM. Trimming shortened V by 8 bases and J by 1 base, and 20 bases separated the two germline ends. This CDR3 is built from 16 residues. The CDR3 nucleotides are TGTGCCAGCTCACCAGACAGGTGGGGAGAGAACACTGAAGCTTTCTTT. Protein sequence: CASSPDRWGENTEAFF. The variable domain in full, with the rest retrieved from reference TRBV28 and TRBJ1-1, is DVKVTQSSRYLVKRTGEKVFLECVQDMDHENMFWYRQDPGLGLRLIYFSYDVKMKEKGDIPEGYSVSREKKERFSLILESASTNQTSMYLCASSPDRWGENTEAFFGQGTRLTVV.

This clonotype was counted many times. The chain is built from TRBV14 and TRBJ2-7, with TRBD2 matching 9 bases. This CDR3 spans 14 amino acids. V lost 4 bases and J lost 6; bases outside the gene matches: 7. Germline V gives CDR1 SGHDN, CDR2 FVKESK. The CDR3 is CASSRGTSRVEQYF. CDR3 DNA: TGTGCCAGCAGCCGAGGGACTAGCCGGGTCGAGCAGTACTTC. Drawing the rest from reference TRBV14 and TRBJ2-7, the complete variable domain is EAGVTQFPSHSVIEKGQTVTLRCDPISGHDNLYWYRRVMGKEIKFLLHFVKESKQDESGMPNNRFLAERTGGTYSTLKVQPAELEDSGVYFCASSRGTSRVEQYFGPGTRLTVT.

This clonotype was picked up many times. This chain joins TRBV11-2 and TRBJ2-1; 10 bases map to TRBD2. The CDR3 covers 16 residues. V shed 5 bases and J 5 bases; nucleotides not matched to a gene: 9. CDR1 is SGHAT, CDR2 FQNNGV, per germline. The CDR3 DNA is TGTGCCAGCAGCCCAAGCGGGCTAGCGGGAGACAATGAGCAGTTCTTC. This gives the protein CASSPSGLAGDNEQFF.

This clonotype was counted only a few times. The rearrangement uses TRBV19 and TRBJ2-4; 8 nucleotides match TRBD1. The CDR3 contains 16 residues. Losses at the gene ends were 3 bases for V and 7 bases for J; bases not matched to a gene: 11. Germline V gene sequence: CDR1 LNHDA, CDR2 SQIVND (reference sequence). The CDR3 loop is CASSMGTGLRGNIQYF. DNA for the CDR3: TGTGCCAGTAGTATGGGGACAGGTCTCCGGGGGAACATTCAGTACTTC.

The chain has TRBV20-1 and TRBJ2-1; D perhaps matches TRBD1 (6 bases). CDR3 length equals 13 residues. Germline assignment: CDR1 DFQATT and CDR2 SNEGSKA (reference sequence). Trimming removed 3 bases at V and 13 bases at J, with 19 bases between. The CDR3 loop is CSARDPTGVVQFF. Written as DNA, the CDR3 is TGCAGTGCTAGGGACCCGACAGGAGTAGTTCAGTTCTTC.

This clonotype was recorded a few times. The chain links TRBV2 to TRBJ1-6; 9 bases match TRBD1. V lost 7 bases and J lost 11; bases outside the gene matches: 6. The CDR3 is 13 residues long. Germline CDR1 is SNHLY and CDR2 is FYNNEI. The CDR3: CASIGTGRTPLHF. The CDR3 DNA follows: TGTGCCAGCATAGGGACAGGGAGAACACCCCTCCACTTT.

The J gene is TRBJ1-4, the V gene TRBV6-1; D uncertain. CDR3 size: 11 residues. Germline V gene data show CDR1 as MNHNS and CDR2 as SASEGT. V gave up 6 bases and J gave up 10 bases, with 9 bases separating them. CDR3 bases: TGTGCCAGCAGCAATGGACGAAAACTGTTTTTT. This sequence encodes CASSNGRKLFF.

The sample holds a few counts of this clonotype. The chain is built from TRBV29-1 and TRBJ2-1, with D hard to call. CDR1 is SQVTM, CDR2 ANQGSEA, per germline. This CDR3 has 10 amino acids. The ends were cut back, 0 bases at V and 8 bases at J, with 2 bases in the middle. CDR3 sequence: CSVEEYEQFF. The CDR3 nucleotides read TGCAGCGTTGAAGAATATGAGCAGTTCTTC.

This clonotype was found a few times. This chain links TRBV6-5 with TRBJ1-5, with 8 bases fitting TRBD1. Germline CDR1 MNHEY, CDR2 SVGAGI. V shed 4 bases, J shed 11 bases, and the junction held 16 bases outside the gene matches. The CDR3 spans 16 residues. The CDR3 loop is CASSFEPADREGAQHF. The CDR3, as DNA: TGTGCCAGCAGTTTCGAGCCAGCGGACAGGGAAGGCGCCCAGCATTTT.

This clonotype has at least ten counts. The chain joins TRBV7-2 to TRBJ2-3, with D unresolved. CDR1 and CDR2 (germline): SGHTA, FQGNSA. The CDR3 sequence is 15 residues long. The V end was cut by 5 bases, the J end by 3 bases, with 15 bases between. The CDR3 bases are TGTGCCAGCAGCCCTGCCCCAACCCATACAGATACGCAGTATTTT. Amino acid sequence: CASSPAPTHTDTQYF.

As for this clonotype: A clone one base away is much larger, so this may be a read error. This chain joins TRBV27 and TRBJ2-5; 7 bases map to TRBD1. CDR3 length: 17 residues. With 11 bases clipped from V and 7 bases from J, the junction kept 25 bases outside the gene matches. Germline assignment: CDR1 MNHEY and CDR2 SMNVEV (reference sequence). The chain's CDR3 is CADPHGLGTDRKGTQYF. The DNA for the CDR3 is TGTGCCGACCCCCACGGATTAGGGACAGATAGAAAAGGGACCCAGTACTTC.

In this sample, this clonotype turned up many times. This chain joins TRBV28 and TRBJ2-5; 11 bases line up with TRBD2. CDR1 and CDR2 (germline): MDHEN, SYDVKM. This CDR3 region has 14 residues. V dropped 8 bases and J dropped 1; count of bases not matched to a gene: 3. The CDR3 region is CASRLAGIQETQYF. CDR3 coding DNA: TGTGCCAGCCGACTAGCGGGGATCCAAGAGACCCAGTACTTC.

This clonotype was counted at least ten times. The CDR3 region is CASSEARLADLAGYNEQFF. CDR3 sequence (DNA): TGTGCCAGCAGTGAAGCTCGCCTAGCGGATCTCGCAGGATACAATGAGCAGTTCTTC. This sequence joins TRBV6-1 and TRBJ2-1; 7 positions match TRBD2. V lost 0 bases and J lost 4; bases outside the gene matches: 15. Germline V gene lookup returns CDR1 MNHNS and CDR2 SASEGT. The CDR3 covers 19 residues.

This clonotype was observed many times. The chain uses TRBV6-2 or TRBV6-3 and TRBJ2-1, with D perhaps given as TRBD1 or TRBD2 (5 bases each). V shed 3 bases and J shed 3 bases, with 12 bases lying between them. Germline CDR1 is MNHEY and CDR2 is SVGEGT. The CDR3 runs to 15 residues. The CDR3 region has the DNA TGTGCCAGCAGTTATGAGGGGACGGACTACAATGAGCAGTTCTTC. Translation gives CASSYEGTDYNEQFF.

This clonotype occurred many times. The chain carries TRBV28 and TRBJ1-2, with unresolved D. Germline V gives CDR1 MDHEN, CDR2 SYDVKM. The CDR3 spans 12 residues. V gave up 11 bases and J gave up 8 bases, with 18 bases separating them. For the CDR3, the DNA is TGTGCCGCCACGAACCAACCGGTGGGCTACACCTTC. Translation: CAATNQPVGYTF.